These T cell receptor beta chains were read from a single sample in a study of blood T cell repertoires in COVID-19. The data were produced by immunoSEQ multiplex PCR, yet TCRdb's version contains in-frame clones alone and is incomplete. The data hold some 100,000 clones, with just over 85% observed a single time. The specimen sequenced was PBMCs or T cells enriched from blood (not recorded which). The receptors stem from a woman aged 45-65 years who had recovered from COVID-19. CDR3s include the opening cysteine and the closing phenylalanine or tryptophan. D genes are given only for firm matches. Clone size is stated in some rows and not others, as once, few, many or a class when expanded.

d_call: NA
v_call: TRBV10-3
j_call: TRBJ2-1
clone_size: once
cdr3_nt: TGTGCCATCAGTGAGTTGGAGGGGGGGAGGATAAACAATGAGCAGTTCTTC
cdr3_aa: CAISELEGGRINNEQFF

d_call: NA
v_call: TRBV18
j_call: TRBJ1-2
clone_size: once
cdr3_nt: TGTGCCAGCTCACCGGACCCATACGGGAGCTACACCTTC
cdr3_aa: CASSPDPYGSYTF

d_call: NA
v_call: TRBV28
j_call: TRBJ2-2
clone_size: NA
cdr3_nt: TGTGCCAGCAGTTTATTGGCAAAAGCCGGGGAGCTGTTTTTT
cdr3_aa: CASSLLAKAGELFF

d_call: NA
v_call: TRBV29-1
j_call: TRBJ2-7
clone_size: NA
cdr3_nt: TGCAGCGTTGAGGCGGATCACGAGCAGTACTTC
cdr3_aa: CSVEADHEQYF

d_call: TRBD2
v_call: TRBV19
j_call: TRBJ2-7
clone_size: NA
cdr3_nt: TGTGCCAGTAGTTCGGGACTAGCCATCTACGAGCAGTACTTC
cdr3_aa: CASSSGLAIYEQYF

d_call: NA
v_call: TRBV28
j_call: TRBJ2-3
clone_size: NA
cdr3_nt: TGTGCCAGCAGTTCCCAGGGTAATACAGATACGCAGTATTTT
cdr3_aa: CASSSQGNTDTQYF

d_call: TRBD1
v_call: TRBV24-1
j_call: TRBJ1-5
clone_size: NA
cdr3_nt: TGTGCCACCAGTGATCCGGGACAGGGGAGCAATCAGCCCCAGCATTTT
cdr3_aa: CATSDPGQGSNQPQHF

d_call: NA
v_call: TRBV19
j_call: TRBJ1-4
clone_size: NA
cdr3_nt: TGTGCCAGTAGTTCCGACTGGAATGAAAAACTGTTTTTT
cdr3_aa: CASSSDWNEKLFF

d_call: NA
v_call: TRBV13
j_call: TRBJ2-5
clone_size: NA
cdr3_nt: TGTGCCAGCAGCAGTGTCTGGCGGGGAACTAGGGAGACCCAGTACTTC
cdr3_aa: CASSSVWRGTRETQYF

d_call: NA
v_call: TRBV2
j_call: TRBJ2-3
clone_size: NA
cdr3_nt: TGTGCCACCCAGCAAGACGCGGGAACAGATACGCAGTATTTT
cdr3_aa: CATQQDAGTDTQYF

d_call: TRBD1
v_call: TRBV5-1
j_call: TRBJ1-3
clone_size: NA
cdr3_nt: TGCGCCAGCAGCCCGGACAGGGTAATAGGGGACACCATATATTTT
cdr3_aa: CASSPDRVIGDTIYF

d_call: NA
v_call: TRBV2
j_call: TRBJ2-2
clone_size: NA
cdr3_nt: TGTGCCAGCAGGAGACAAGTCACCGGGGAGCTGTTTTTT
cdr3_aa: CASRRQVTGELFF

d_call: TRBD2
v_call: TRBV28
j_call: TRBJ2-7
clone_size: NA
cdr3_nt: TGTGCCAGCAGTATAGGCGGGAGTTCCTACGAGCAGTACTTC
cdr3_aa: CASSIGGSSYEQYF

d_call: NA
v_call: TRBV19
j_call: TRBJ2-6
clone_size: many
cdr3_nt: TGTGCCAGTAGTATCTCTGTGGCCAACGTCCTGACTTTC
cdr3_aa: CASSISVANVLTF

d_call: TRBD1
v_call: TRBV5-4
j_call: TRBJ2-2
clone_size: NA
cdr3_nt: TGTGCCAGCAGCTTGTGGACAGGGAACACCGGGGAGCTGTTTTTT
cdr3_aa: CASSLWTGNTGELFF

d_call: NA
v_call: TRBV11-2
j_call: TRBJ2-1
clone_size: NA
cdr3_nt: TGTGCCAGCAGCATTGGGACAAACAATGAGCAGTTCTTC
cdr3_aa: CASSIGTNNEQFF

d_call: NA
v_call: TRBV12-3/TRBV12-4
j_call: TRBJ1-5
clone_size: NA
cdr3_nt: TGTGCCAGCAGTTTTGGAGCTCGCTTGGCCCAGCATTTT
cdr3_aa: CASSFGARLAQHF

d_call: TRBD1
v_call: TRBV5-1
j_call: TRBJ2-5
clone_size: NA
cdr3_nt: TGCGCCAGCAGCCCAGGGGGTCAAGAGACCCAGTACTTC
cdr3_aa: CASSPGGQETQYF

d_call: NA
v_call: TRBV28
j_call: TRBJ1-4
clone_size: NA
cdr3_nt: TGTGCCAGCAGTTTGAAACTTGAAAAACTGTTTTTT
cdr3_aa: CASSLKLEKLFF

d_call: TRBD2
v_call: TRBV24-1
j_call: TRBJ2-1
clone_size: NA
cdr3_nt: TGTGCCGCCGGGACTAGCGGGAGGAGCTCCTACAATGAGCAGTTCTTC
cdr3_aa: CAAGTSGRSSYNEQFF

d_call: TRBD1
v_call: TRBV9
j_call: TRBJ2-2
clone_size: NA
cdr3_nt: TGTGCCAGCAGGGGACAGAACCCCACCGGGGAGCTGTTTTTT
cdr3_aa: CASRGQNPTGELFF

d_call: NA
v_call: TRBV5-4
j_call: TRBJ1-2
clone_size: NA
cdr3_nt: TGTGCCAGCAGCTTGCAGGGCAGGGCGGATTATGGCTACACCTTC
cdr3_aa: CASSLQGRADYGYTF

d_call: TRBD2
v_call: TRBV6-5
j_call: TRBJ2-7
clone_size: NA
cdr3_nt: TGTGCCAGCACACTGGGAGGGAAGGACGAGCAGTACTTC
cdr3_aa: CASTLGGKDEQYF

d_call: NA
v_call: TRBV9
j_call: TRBJ2-1
clone_size: once
cdr3_nt: TGTGCCAGCAGCGTAGGTATGGGGGGACAGAGCTCCTACAATGAGCAGTTCTTC
cdr3_aa: CASSVGMGGQSSYNEQFF

d_call: NA
v_call: TRBV7-3
j_call: TRBJ2-3
clone_size: NA
cdr3_nt: TGTGCCAGCAGCTTAAATCCGGGGACAGATACGCAGTATTTT
cdr3_aa: CASSLNPGTDTQYF

d_call: TRBD2
v_call: TRBV2
j_call: TRBJ2-5
clone_size: NA
cdr3_nt: TGTGCCAGCAGTGGACTAGCGAAAGAGACCCAGTACTTC
cdr3_aa: CASSGLAKETQYF

d_call: NA
v_call: TRBV7-9
j_call: TRBJ2-1
clone_size: NA
cdr3_nt: TGTGCCAGCAGCTTAAGGGGAGGTCCCGATGAGCAGTTCTTC
cdr3_aa: CASSLRGGPDEQFF

d_call: NA
v_call: TRBV24-1
j_call: TRBJ1-5
clone_size: once
cdr3_nt: TGTGCCACCAGTGGGACAGAGTATGGGGCGGGAGGAAATCAGCCCCAGCATTTT
cdr3_aa: CATSGTEYGAGGNQPQHF

d_call: TRBD1
v_call: TRBV19
j_call: TRBJ2-5
clone_size: NA
cdr3_nt: TGTGCCAGTAGTCCGGACAGGGGGCGCGGAGAGACCCAGTACTTC
cdr3_aa: CASSPDRGRGETQYF

d_call: NA
v_call: TRBV7-3
j_call: TRBJ2-1
clone_size: NA
cdr3_nt: TGTGCCAGCAGCCGACTCGGCGGGTCCTACAATGAGCAGTTCTTC
cdr3_aa: CASSRLGGSYNEQFF

d_call: TRBD1
v_call: TRBV14
j_call: TRBJ1-1
clone_size: NA
cdr3_nt: TGTGCCAGCAGCGCCCGGACAGGGGCTAACACTGAAGCTTTCTTT
cdr3_aa: CASSARTGANTEAFF

d_call: TRBD1
v_call: TRBV27
j_call: TRBJ1-4
clone_size: NA
cdr3_nt: TGTGCCAGCAGTCCACAGGGGCTTGGGGAAAAACTGTTTTTT
cdr3_aa: CASSPQGLGEKLFF

d_call: TRBD1
v_call: TRBV2
j_call: TRBJ2-1
clone_size: NA
cdr3_nt: TGTGCCAGCAGTGAGGGGTGGACAGGGGGAGGAAATGAGCAGTTCTTC
cdr3_aa: CASSEGWTGGGNEQFF

d_call: TRBD1
v_call: TRBV27
j_call: TRBJ2-7
clone_size: NA
cdr3_nt: TGTGCCAGCGAGGGAACGAGACAGGGGGCGCGCGAGCAGTACTTC
cdr3_aa: CASEGTRQGAREQYF

d_call: TRBD1
v_call: TRBV5-1
j_call: TRBJ1-1
clone_size: NA
cdr3_nt: TGCGCCAGCAGCTTGGGGGGGACAGGGAACATTGAAGCTTTCTTT
cdr3_aa: CASSLGGTGNIEAFF

d_call: NA
v_call: TRBV9
j_call: TRBJ2-7
clone_size: NA
cdr3_nt: TGTGCCAGCAGCGTAGGTGGAGGCCAGGACTACGAGCAGTACTTC
cdr3_aa: CASSVGGGQDYEQYF

d_call: TRBD1
v_call: TRBV5-1
j_call: TRBJ2-3
clone_size: NA
cdr3_nt: TGCGCCAGCAGCCGGACAGGGGTGACCACAGATACGCAGTATTTT
cdr3_aa: CASSRTGVTTDTQYF

d_call: TRBD2
v_call: TRBV18
j_call: TRBJ2-1
clone_size: NA
cdr3_nt: TGTGCCAGCTCACCATTAGGGACTAGCGTATACAATGAGCAGTTCTTC
cdr3_aa: CASSPLGTSVYNEQFF

d_call: TRBD1
v_call: TRBV10-3
j_call: TRBJ2-3
clone_size: NA
cdr3_nt: TGTGCCACCATGGACAGGGGTTCAGTGGATACGCAGTATTTT
cdr3_aa: CATMDRGSVDTQYF

d_call: NA
v_call: TRBV9
j_call: TRBJ2-2
clone_size: NA
cdr3_nt: TGTGCCAGCAGCGTGGAGGGAGAGGCGACCGGGGAGCTGTTTTTT
cdr3_aa: CASSVEGEATGELFF

d_call: NA
v_call: TRBV3-1/TRBV3-2
j_call: TRBJ1-3
clone_size: few
cdr3_nt: TGTGCCAGCAGCCGGCACGACAGAGGCTCTGGAAACACCATATATTTT
cdr3_aa: CASSRHDRGSGNTIYF